These T cell receptor beta chains were read from a single sample in a study of T cell changes during pregnancy in multiple sclerosis. Sequenced by immunoSEQ multiplex PCR; TCRdb stores in-frame clones only, minus some. The repertoire holds about 110,000 clones, with around 92% as singletons. The material sequenced was peripheral blood, taken after pregnancy. Every receptor here comes from a female donor with multiple sclerosis, enrolled in a pregnancy study. CDR3s include the opening cysteine and the closing phenylalanine or tryptophan. Fields, in order: V gene, J gene, clone size, D gene, CDR3 DNA, CDR3 protein. The D gene is left open where the match is weak. Expanded clones are given a class, and other clones once, few, many or no size at all.

V: TRBV2; J: TRBJ2-7; size: -; D: -; DNA: TGTGCCAGCAGTGCATCGGGGAATAAATTATACGAGCAGTACTTC; CDR3: CASSASGNKLYEQYF
V: TRBV9; J: TRBJ1-3; size: -; D: -; DNA: TGTGCCAGCAGCGGTCGGGGTACAAGGTGGTCTGGAAACACCATATATTTT; CDR3: CASSGRGTRWSGNTIYF
V: TRBV6-1; J: TRBJ2-3; size: -; D: TRBD2; DNA: TGTGCCAGCAGTGACACTAGCGCTAGCACAGATACGCAGTATTTT; CDR3: CASSDTSASTDTQYF
V: TRBV7-9; J: TRBJ2-1; size: -; D: -; DNA: TGTGCCGGATTGTCCCTTGGGGGCGAGCAGTTCTTC; CDR3: CAGLSLGGEQFF
V: TRBV5-1; J: TRBJ1-1; size: -; D: -; DNA: TGCGCCAGCAGCTTGGGCACTAACACTGAAGCTTTCTTT; CDR3: CASSLGTNTEAFF
V: TRBV29-1; J: TRBJ2-1; size: -; D: -; DNA: TGCAGCATTGGGCCCCCCGGGGATGAGCAGTTCTTC; CDR3: CSIGPPGDEQFF
V: TRBV7-3; J: TRBJ2-7; size: -; D: -; DNA: TGTGCCAGCAGCTTAACAGGAGGGAATCAGGACGAGCAGTACTTC; CDR3: CASSLTGGNQDEQYF
V: TRBV7-7; J: TRBJ1-3; size: once; D: TRBD1; DNA: TGTGCCAGCAGCTTAGGACAGGGAGCTGGAAACACCATATATTTT; CDR3: CASSLGQGAGNTIYF
V: TRBV19; J: TRBJ1-5; size: once; D: -; DNA: TGTGCCAGTAAAGAGTTCGCTAGCAATCAGCCCCAGCATTTT; CDR3: CASKEFASNQPQHF
V: TRBV15; J: TRBJ1-4; size: -; D: TRBD1; DNA: TGTGCCACCAGCAGAGGAGGGGGCCTGGGGGAAAAACTGTTTTTT; CDR3: CATSRGGGLGEKLFF
V: TRBV10-2; J: TRBJ1-1; size: -; D: TRBD1; DNA: TGCGCCAGCAGTTTACAGGGGGAAGCTTTCTTT; CDR3: CASSLQGEAFF
V: TRBV9; J: TRBJ2-1; size: -; D: TRBD1; DNA: TGTGCCAGCAGCCCGGGGACAGGGGACAATGAGCAGTTCTTC; CDR3: CASSPGTGDNEQFF
V: TRBV19; J: TRBJ2-7; size: few; D: TRBD2; DNA: TGTGCCAGTAGTATAGGGGGCGGGAGGACTTTCGAGCAGTACTTC; CDR3: CASSIGGGRTFEQYF
V: TRBV21-1; J: TRBJ2-1; size: -; D: -; DNA: TGTGCCAGCAGCTTCAACAGGGATCAACTCTACAATGAGCAGTTCTTC; CDR3: CASSFNRDQLYNEQFF
V: TRBV13; J: TRBJ1-1; size: -; D: -; DNA: TGTGCCAGCAGCTTACGCGGCAGGGGTGCCACTGAAGCTTTCTTT; CDR3: CASSLRGRGATEAFF